The rows below give T cell receptor beta chains drawn from one sample of a study of CD8 T cells in cerebrospinal fluid in Alzheimer's disease. TCRdb reanalyzed the 10x single-cell sequencing reads and collapses them to one entry per CDR3 protein, without DNA. The sample table sets out just over 1,400 distinct CDR3 sequences. The sequenced material came from cerebrospinal fluid. These receptors were obtained from a human donor with mild cognitive impairment. Both conserved end residues are part of each CDR3. Only part of the rows carry a size: once, few, many, or a class if the clone is expanded.

TRBV7-2	TRBJ1-5	NA	CASSQFRDGSQPQHF
TRBV11-3	TRBJ2-3	medium-sized	CASSLGVSTTDTQYF
TRBV5-1	TRBJ2-5	NA	CASSPGGGGETQYF
TRBV12-5	TRBJ2-1	NA	CASGNGAGYNEQFF
TRBV2	TRBJ1-5	medium-sized	CASSEAGRNQPQHF
TRBV30	TRBJ1-5	medium-sized	CAWQTGQKSQPQHF
TRBV19	TRBJ1-5	NA	CASSIWGDQPQHF
TRBV11-1	TRBJ2-3	NA	CASSLGSYTDTQYF
TRBV20-1	TRBJ1-4	NA	CSAVRQGPHEREKLFF
TRBV5-5	TRBJ2-6	NA	CASSLSGANVLTF
TRBV6-1	TRBJ1-1	medium-sized	CASSKQPNTEAFF
TRBV5-1	TRBJ1-3	NA	CASSPTTGGGGNTIYF
TRBV28	TRBJ2-5	NA	CASSLAGAGETQYF